A selection of T cell receptor beta chains follows, all from one sample in a study of blood T cell repertoires in COVID-19. Sequencing was performed with immunoSEQ multiplex PCR; in TCRdb, only in-frame clones are kept and a portion is missing. The sample lists approximately 270,000 clones; 70% to 90% were seen once. The sample was PBMCs or T cells enriched from blood (not recorded which). The receptors derive from a woman in her twenties or thirties who had recovered from COVID-19. Both conserved end residues are part of each CDR3. A D gene is named only where the DNA matches it firmly. Only part of the rows carry a size: once, few, many, or a class if the clone is expanded.

j_gene,len,v_gene,abundance,d_gene,CDR3aa,CDR3nt
TRBJ2-4,16,TRBV18,-,TRBD2,CASSPLAGAGENIQYF,TGTGCCAGCTCACCCTTAGCGGGGGCCGGGGAAAACATTCAGTACTTC
TRBJ2-2,15,TRBV2,-,TRBD1,CASSDGQGWPGELFF,TGTGCCAGCAGTGACGGACAGGGATGGCCCGGGGAGCTGTTTTTT
TRBJ2-2,15,TRBV2,-,TRBD1,CASRPRTGGSGELFF,TGTGCCAGCAGGCCCCGGACAGGTGGGTCCGGGGAGCTGTTTTTT
TRBJ1-6,15,TRBV6-5,-,TRBD1,CASSSGQGYNSPLHF,TGTGCCAGCAGTTCCGGACAGGGTTATAATTCACCCCTCCACTTT
TRBJ2-7,13,TRBV5-4,-,-,CASSLGGDYEQYF,TGTGCCAGCAGCTTGGGGGGGGACTACGAGCAGTACTTC
TRBJ2-7,16,TRBV27,-,-,CASSPSRDLAPYEQYF,TGTGCCAGCAGCCCAAGCCGGGACTTGGCCCCCTACGAGCAGTACTTC
TRBJ1-6,15,TRBV6-5,-,-,CASSYGTRLYSPLHF,TGTGCCAGCAGTTACGGGACTCGTCTTTACTCACCCCTCCACTTT
TRBJ1-1,15,TRBV18,-,TRBD1,CASSLGQAQNTEAFF,TGTGCCAGCTCCCTCGGACAGGCTCAGAACACTGAAGCTTTCTTT
TRBJ1-1,15,TRBV3-1/TRBV3-2,-,-,CASSQDAWRNTEAFF,TGTGCCAGCAGCCAAGATGCGTGGAGGAACACTGAAGCTTTCTTT
TRBJ1-3,15,TRBV28,few,TRBD1,CASSSLTGAGNTIYF,TGTGCCAGCAGTAGTCTGACAGGGGCTGGAAACACCATATATTTT
TRBJ1-1,13,TRBV5-6,-,-,CASSFEGRAEAFF,TGTGCCAGCAGCTTTGAGGGGAGGGCTGAAGCTTTCTTT
TRBJ2-1,11,TRBV5-5,-,-,CASSLIDEQFF,TGTGCCAGCAGCTTGATAGATGAGCAGTTCTTC
TRBJ2-7,11,TRBV20-1,-,-,CSARVGEVEYF,TGCAGTGCTAGAGTAGGGGAAGTGGAGTACTTC
TRBJ1-1,15,TRBV28,few,TRBD1,CASTPGGAIGTEAFF,TGTGCCAGCACCCCAGGGGGCGCGATTGGCACTGAAGCTTTCTTT
TRBJ2-7,17,TRBV9,-,TRBD1,CASSAVGGTGESYEQYF,TGTGCCAGCAGCGCCGTCGGGGGGACAGGGGAGTCCTACGAGCAGTACTTC
TRBJ1-2,14,TRBV5-4,-,TRBD1,CASRLAGQYYGYTF,TGTGCCAGCAGGCTCGCGGGACAGTACTATGGCTACACCTTC
TRBJ2-5,14,TRBV4-1,-,-,CASSQTDRRETQYF,TGCGCCAGCAGCCAGACCGACAGGAGGGAGACCCAGTACTTC
TRBJ1-2,13,TRBV10-3,-,TRBD1,CAISGRGANGYTF,TGTGCCATCAGTGGCAGGGGGGCGAATGGCTACACCTTC
TRBJ1-2,14,TRBV7-8,-,TRBD1,CASSLRGTGDGYTF,TGTGCCAGCAGCCTCCGAGGGACAGGGGATGGCTACACCTTC
TRBJ2-7,16,TRBV6-6,-,-,CASSYSVGRDTYEQYF,TGTGCCAGCAGTTACTCGGTTGGAAGGGACACCTACGAGCAGTACTTC
TRBJ1-3,16,TRBV14,-,-,CASSQVGRGSGNTIYF,TGTGCCAGCAGCCAAGTAGGGAGGGGCTCTGGAAACACCATATATTTT
TRBJ1-5,16,TRBV4-1,-,TRBD1,CASSQDPGGWEQPQHF,TGCGCCAGCAGCCAAGACCCAGGGGGTTGGGAACAGCCCCAGCATTTT
TRBJ2-5,15,TRBV5-4,once,-,CASSSGLTQQETQYF,TGTGCCAGCAGCTCCGGACTAACCCAACAAGAGACCCAGTACTTC
TRBJ1-2,13,TRBV19,-,TRBD1,CASSNRGSYGYTF,TGTGCCAGTAGCAACAGGGGAAGCTATGGCTACACCTTC
TRBJ1-4,16,TRBV30,-,-,CAWSPQGGGTPSLLFF,TGTGCCTGGAGTCCACAAGGCGGGGGGACCCCGAGCTTACTGTTTTTT
TRBJ2-3,18,TRBV6-2/TRBV6-3,few,TRBD2,CASSYEAAEAGYSDTQYF,TGTGCCAGCAGTTATGAAGCGGCGGAAGCGGGGTACTCAGATACGCAGTATTTT
TRBJ2-1,16,TRBV7-8,-,TRBD1,CASSFNRDRVDNEQFF,TGTGCCAGCAGCTTCAACCGGGACAGGGTAGACAATGAGCAGTTCTTC
TRBJ1-6,13,TRBV6-5,-,-,CASIEGINSPLHF,TGTGCCAGCATAGAGGGAATAAATTCACCCCTCCACTTT
TRBJ1-2,17,TRBV5-6,-,TRBD1,CASSFWRTGPSFGGYTF,TGTGCCAGCAGCTTCTGGCGGACAGGGCCTTCGTTTGGGGGCTACACCTTC
TRBJ1-2,11,TRBV29-1,-,TRBD1,CSVPYRGGYTF,TGCAGCGTACCGTACAGGGGAGGCTACACCTTC
TRBJ2-1,16,TRBV28,-,TRBD2,CASSRPSGRAGHEQFF,TGTGCCAGCAGCAGACCTAGCGGGAGGGCCGGGCATGAGCAGTTCTTC
TRBJ2-5,15,TRBV28,-,-,CASSFPGTTGETQYF,TGTGCCAGCAGTTTCCCCGGCACCACGGGAGAGACCCAGTACTTC
TRBJ2-1,14,TRBV24-1,-,TRBD1,CATSVAAGGNEQFF,TGTGCCACCAGTGTCGCGGCAGGGGGCAATGAGCAGTTCTTC
TRBJ1-6,18,TRBV24-1,-,-,CATSGAADSQKFRSPLHF,TGTGCCACCAGTGGGGCTGCGGACAGCCAAAAGTTTAGGTCACCCCTCCACTTT
TRBJ1-3,17,TRBV19,-,TRBD1,CASSIPGQAISGNTIYF,TGTGCCAGTAGTATCCCTGGACAGGCAATCTCTGGAAACACCATATATTTT
TRBJ1-5,14,TRBV5-6,-,-,CASSLRHHNQPQHF,TGTGCCAGCAGCTTGCGACACCATAATCAGCCCCAGCATTTT
TRBJ1-5,13,TRBV27,-,TRBD1,CASSSTGNQPQHF,TGTGCCAGCAGTTCGACAGGGAATCAGCCCCAGCATTTT
TRBJ2-6,15,TRBV11-2,-,-,CASSFFNSGANVLTF,TGTGCCAGCAGCTTTTTTAACTCTGGGGCCAACGTCCTGACTTTC
TRBJ1-2,13,TRBV29-1,few,TRBD1,CSGSPQGAEGYTF,TGCAGCGGCTCGCCGCAGGGGGCGGAAGGCTACACCTTC
TRBJ2-3,14,TRBV10-3,-,TRBD2,CAISSGGGTDTQYF,TGTGCCATCAGTAGCGGGGGCGGCACAGATACGCAGTATTTT
TRBJ1-6,13,TRBV30,-,-,CAWSVEGYSPLHF,TGTGCCTGGAGTGTGGAGGGGTATTCACCCCTCCACTTT
TRBJ2-2,18,TRBV5-1,few,TRBD2,CASSLTTSGRADTGELFF,TGCGCCAGCAGCTTAACGACTAGCGGGAGGGCTGACACCGGGGAGCTGTTTTTT
TRBJ1-1,13,TRBV29-1,-,-,CSVSEQSNTEAFF,TGCAGCGTTTCTGAACAGTCGAACACTGAAGCTTTCTTT
TRBJ1-1,16,TRBV28,-,TRBD1,CASSSDLGQGNTEAFF,TGTGCCAGCAGTTCCGACCTCGGACAGGGGAACACTGAAGCTTTCTTT
TRBJ2-7,15,TRBV28,-,-,CASSLPQTGLREQYF,TGTGCCAGCAGTTTACCTCAAACAGGGTTGCGGGAGCAGTACTTC
TRBJ1-4,19,TRBV28,-,TRBD1,CASSLTGGQEYATNEKLFF,TGTGCCAGCAGTCTAACAGGGGGCCAAGAATATGCAACTAATGAAAAACTGTTTTTT
TRBJ2-7,15,TRBV5-1,-,TRBD1,CASSLALSGGYEQYF,TGCGCCAGCAGCTTGGCTCTTTCAGGGGGCTACGAGCAGTACTTC
TRBJ1-4,14,TRBV5-1,few,-,CASSLGGVGEKLFF,TGCGCCAGCAGCTTGGGAGGTGTAGGCGAAAAACTGTTTTTT
TRBJ2-5,17,TRBV7-5,-,-,CARSLSRRGGELKTQYF,TGTGCCAGAAGCTTAAGCCGTCGGGGGGGCGAACTGAAGACCCAGTACTTC
TRBJ1-1,16,TRBV5-4,-,TRBD1,CASSVYLQGVGTEAFF,TGTGCCAGCAGCGTATATTTACAGGGGGTGGGAACTGAAGCTTTCTTT
TRBJ2-3,14,TRBV7-8,-,-,CASSFRRETYTQYF,TGTGCCAGCAGCTTCCGTCGGGAGACGTATACGCAGTATTTT
TRBJ1-2,13,TRBV19,-,-,CASSFTGNYGYTF,TGTGCCAGTTCTTTCACAGGGAACTATGGCTACACCTTC
TRBJ1-1,13,TRBV6-5,-,TRBD1,CASGTGMNTEAFF,TGTGCCAGCGGGACAGGGATGAACACTGAAGCTTTCTTT
TRBJ2-5,16,TRBV2,-,TRBD2,CASGGLPIVLQETQYF,TGTGCCAGCGGGGGACTACCCATCGTCCTCCAAGAGACCCAGTACTTC